The sequence of this TCR beta chain was determined in a study of vaccination effects on CD4 cells after COVID-19. About the research overall: Subjects were given two BNT162b2 or mRNA-1273 vaccine doses.

Measured with immunoSEQ multiplex PCR; TCRdb has only the in-frame clones, and not every one. The sample yields approximately 50,000 clones, 76% seen once. CDR3 length: 11 amino acids. Per germline, CDR1 MNHNS and CDR2 SASEGT. The germline V and J ends were trimmed by 3 bases and 6 bases, with 6 bases remaining between them. After roughly 9 days in culture, the CD4+ T cells were isolated. For this clone: Antigen: not known.

The receptor comes from a human donor who had a prior SARS-CoV-2 infection. Material: CD4+ T cells from PBMCs cultured without peptide, obtained before COVID-19 vaccination. J is TRBJ2-7 and V is TRBV6-1; the D is unclear. CDR3 residues: CASSESGEQYF. CDR3 bases: TGTGCCAGCAGTGAGTCCGGCGAGCAGTACTTC.